This T cell receptor (beta chain) was sequenced for a study of CD8+ T cells in alopecia areata. Treatment of the sample: oral pan-JAK inhibitor, 5-10 mg twice daily. Alopecia areata patients provided lesional scalp punch biopsies and peripheral blood. Trimming removed 4 bases from V and 8 bases from J; junction bases left unmatched: 10. This CDR3 has 14 amino acids. CDR1 and CDR2 from the germline V gene are MNHNY and SVGAGI (reference sequence). Study-wide points: Scalp clonality decreased significantly with tofacitinib, and so did expanded CD8+ clones among the top 100.

Details on this clone: What it recognizes is unknown.

cDNA prepared by RNA extraction and subsequent reverse transcription served as the template for sequencing. Clones were read by immunoSEQ multiplex PCR, and TCRdb kept only the in-frame ones, dropping some. The sample lists more than 95,000 clones; over 55% were seen once. Sequences were derived from CD4+ T cells sorted from blood, sampled at week 4, from a patient treated with tofacitinib. This chain connects TRBV6-6 to TRBJ1-2; 7 bases align to TRBD1. The receptor comes from a human donor with alopecia areata. The CDR3 DNA is TGTGCCAGCAGTTCCTCGGACAGGTTTGAAGGCTACACCTTC. As protein: CASSSSDRFEGYTF.